This T cell receptor (beta chain) was identified during a study of blood T cells in healthy people across ages. Study-wide results and caveats: Age showed a roughly linear inverse relationship with TCR beta diversity per million T cells. Diversity of TCR beta correlated strongly with naive T cell percentage. There was no known CMV status for donors, so expanded clonotype changes were possibly confounded.

The CDR3 is 13 residues long. From germline, CDR1 is PRHDT and CDR2 FYEKMQ (reference sequence). The V end lost 5 bases, the J end lost 7 bases, and 14 bases lay between the germline ends. Samples each had at least 5.5 micrograms of total RNA extracted. Alongside a J-beta primer mix, a sample-barcoded 5' primer served in a second PCR lasting about 6 to 12 cycles. In TCRdb, the 5' RACE reads were re-called with MiXCR into one record per CDR3 protein. This table holds about 1.1 million distinct CDR3 sequences, around two fifths found once. This clonotype showed up many times. The antigen is undetermined.

The sequence came from a man aged 18 to 29 in good health. V is TRBV13 and J is TRBJ1-1, with D possibly matching TRBD1 (5 bases). Sample: blood. The CDR3: CASSALGTLEAFF. CDR3 DNA sequence: TGTGCCAGCAGCGCCCTTGGGACCCTTGAAGCTTTCTTT.